This T cell receptor (beta chain) was obtained from a study of T-cell reconstitution after alpha-beta-depleted transplantation in children. Library preparation (for TCRbeta) was performed with unique molecular identifiers. TCRdb called the PCR reads again in MiXCR, with one record for every CDR3 protein. The data show about 170,000 distinct CDR3 sequences, with 8.5% to 14% seen just once and about 13% held by the top ten. Study observations and caveats: Reportedly, only several hundred clones from non-depleted graft cells drove alpha-beta T-cell counts at about two months. The main origin of T-cell counts and diversity one year after transplant was newly produced T cells. Surviving recipient T cells and thymic progenitors underlay high day-60 TCRbeta diversity in some patients.

A note on this clonotype: Antigen: not known.

The sample in question was PBMCs, obtained before TCRalphabeta/CD19-depleted stem cell transplant. This clonotype was obtained from a boy between 2 and 15 years old with acute myeloid leukemia, due to receive a stem cell transplant.

For the CDR3, the DNA is TGCGCCAGCAGTGAATGGAGGACTTTTACGGATACGCAGTATTTT. Its protein is CASSEWRTFTDTQYF. V and J are TRBV10-1 and TRBJ2-3, with a tentative D call TRBD2 (5 bases). The CDR3 covers 15 residues. Germline CDR1 WNHNN, CDR2 SYGVQD (reference sequence). V was cut by 3 bases and J by 6 bases, with 16 bases left in between.